These T cell receptor beta chains were read from a single sample in a study of blood T cell repertoires in COVID-19. Only in-frame clones appear in the TCRdb table, and some are missing; sequencing was by immunoSEQ multiplex PCR. The sample consists of fewer than 85,000 clones, about 82% of them appearing once. Sequenced: peripheral blood. The receptors stem from a woman aged 60-75 years with acute or convalescent COVID-19. The CDR3 runs from the conserved cysteine through the conserved F or W. The order of the fields is D gene, CDR3 length, clone size, J gene, V gene, CDR3 protein, CDR3 DNA. The D gene is left open where the match is weak. Clone size appears in some rows only: once, few, many, or a class for an expanded clone.

D gene: .
CDR3 length: 14
clone size: .
J gene: TRBJ1-2
V gene: TRBV19
CDR3 protein: CASVDSPSGYGYTF
CDR3 DNA: TGTGCCAGTGTGGACAGCCCTTCGGGCTATGGCTACACCTTC

D gene: TRBD2
CDR3 length: 13
clone size: .
J gene: TRBJ2-3
V gene: TRBV3-1/TRBV3-2
CDR3 protein: CASSQKSGGGQYF
CDR3 DNA: TGTGCCAGCAGCCAGAAAAGCGGGGGTGGGCAGTATTTT

D gene: .
CDR3 length: 15
clone size: .
J gene: TRBJ1-1
V gene: TRBV5-4
CDR3 protein: CASSPGRGFFAEAFF
CDR3 DNA: TGTGCCAGCAGCCCCGGTAGGGGGTTCTTCGCTGAAGCTTTCTTT

D gene: TRBD2
CDR3 length: 12
clone size: .
J gene: TRBJ2-5
V gene: TRBV3-1/TRBV3-2
CDR3 protein: CASSLAVETQYF
CDR3 DNA: TGTGCCAGCTCGCTAGCGGTGGAGACCCAGTACTTC

D gene: TRBD1
CDR3 length: 15
clone size: .
J gene: TRBJ2-1
V gene: TRBV5-4
CDR3 protein: CASSPGTGRINEQFF
CDR3 DNA: TGTGCCAGCAGCCCCGGGACAGGGCGTATCAATGAGCAGTTCTTC

D gene: .
CDR3 length: 15
clone size: .
J gene: TRBJ1-1
V gene: TRBV9
CDR3 protein: CASSVVVAGNTEAFF
CDR3 DNA: TGTGCCAGCAGCGTAGTAGTTGCAGGGAACACTGAAGCTTTCTTT

D gene: TRBD1
CDR3 length: 14
clone size: .
J gene: TRBJ2-3
V gene: TRBV5-4
CDR3 protein: CASSPTGAADTQYF
CDR3 DNA: TGTGCCAGCAGCCCAACAGGGGCAGCAGATACGCAGTATTTT

D gene: TRBD2
CDR3 length: 15
clone size: .
J gene: TRBJ2-1
V gene: TRBV5-6
CDR3 protein: CASSIGTSGGARRFF
CDR3 DNA: TGTGCCAGCAGCATCGGGACTAGCGGGGGGGCTCGCCGCTTCTTC

D gene: .
CDR3 length: 14
clone size: few
J gene: TRBJ1-1
V gene: TRBV18
CDR3 protein: CASSAGSTETEAFF
CDR3 DNA: TGTGCCAGCTCGGCGGGATCGACTGAAACTGAAGCTTTCTTT

D gene: .
CDR3 length: 12
clone size: .
J gene: TRBJ2-3
V gene: TRBV5-8
CDR3 protein: CASSLERNTQYF
CDR3 DNA: TGTGCCAGCAGCTTGGAGCGGAACACGCAGTATTTT

D gene: TRBD2
CDR3 length: 16
clone size: .
J gene: TRBJ2-5
V gene: TRBV3-1/TRBV3-2
CDR3 protein: CASTEGASGFQETQYF
CDR3 DNA: TGTGCCAGCACCGAGGGAGCTAGCGGTTTCCAAGAGACCCAGTACTTC

D gene: TRBD1
CDR3 length: 15
clone size: .
J gene: TRBJ1-3
V gene: TRBV28
CDR3 protein: CASSETGTGGATGDF
CDR3 DNA: TGTGCCAGCAGTGAAACCGGGACAGGGGGCGCGACCGGAGATTTT

D gene: .
CDR3 length: 14
clone size: .
J gene: TRBJ1-2
V gene: TRBV4-1
CDR3 protein: CASSQETGNYGYTF
CDR3 DNA: TGCGCCAGCAGCCAAGAAACAGGGAACTATGGCTACACCTTC

D gene: TRBD1
CDR3 length: 16
clone size: .
J gene: TRBJ2-1
V gene: TRBV19
CDR3 protein: CASSKTGGQGPNEQFF
CDR3 DNA: TGTGCCAGTAGTAAAACGGGGGGACAGGGCCCCAATGAGCAGTTCTTC

D gene: TRBD1
CDR3 length: 15
clone size: .
J gene: TRBJ2-6
V gene: TRBV5-1
CDR3 protein: CASRPQGVGANVLTF
CDR3 DNA: TGCGCCAGCAGACCTCAGGGGGTTGGGGCCAACGTCCTGACTTTC

D gene: TRBD1
CDR3 length: 15
clone size: .
J gene: TRBJ1-2
V gene: TRBV29-1
CDR3 protein: CSVDLGPTGGYGYTF
CDR3 DNA: TGCAGCGTTGATTTGGGGCCGACAGGGGGCTATGGCTACACCTTC

D gene: .
CDR3 length: 15
clone size: .
J gene: TRBJ2-1
V gene: TRBV5-1
CDR3 protein: CASSLSQGSYNEQFF
CDR3 DNA: TGCGCCAGCAGCTTGTCGCAGGGTTCCTACAATGAGCAGTTCTTC

D gene: .
CDR3 length: 15
clone size: .
J gene: TRBJ1-5
V gene: TRBV19
CDR3 protein: CASSIDRAVNQPQHF
CDR3 DNA: TGTGCCAGTAGTATAGACAGGGCGGTTAATCAGCCCCAGCATTTT

D gene: .
CDR3 length: 16
clone size: once
J gene: TRBJ2-1
V gene: TRBV5-1
CDR3 protein: CASSLGGANLYNEQFF
CDR3 DNA: TGCGCCAGCAGCTTAGGAGGAGCGAACTTGTACAATGAGCAGTTCTTC

D gene: TRBD1
CDR3 length: 17
clone size: .
J gene: TRBJ1-1
V gene: TRBV13
CDR3 protein: CASSLDPAGQEDTEAFF
CDR3 DNA: TGTGCCAGCAGCTTAGACCCCGCCGGACAGGAGGACACTGAAGCTTTCTTT

D gene: TRBD2
CDR3 length: 15
clone size: .
J gene: TRBJ2-3
V gene: TRBV27
CDR3 protein: CASGLLAGGTDTQYF
CDR3 DNA: TGTGCCAGCGGCCTACTAGCGGGGGGAACAGATACGCAGTATTTT

D gene: .
CDR3 length: 13
clone size: .
J gene: TRBJ1-5
V gene: TRBV3-1/TRBV3-2
CDR3 protein: CASSRQGVQPQHF
CDR3 DNA: TGTGCCAGCAGCCGGCAGGGTGTACAGCCCCAGCATTTT

D gene: .
CDR3 length: 13
clone size: .
J gene: TRBJ1-3
V gene: TRBV9
CDR3 protein: CASSVRPLGTIYF
CDR3 DNA: TGTGCCAGCAGCGTAAGACCCCTAGGCACCATATATTTT

D gene: .
CDR3 length: 16
clone size: .
J gene: TRBJ2-2
V gene: TRBV5-1
CDR3 protein: CASSPIARGDTGELFF
CDR3 DNA: TGCGCCAGCAGCCCGATAGCCAGGGGGGACACCGGGGAGCTGTTTTTT

D gene: TRBD1
CDR3 length: 14
clone size: .
J gene: TRBJ1-1
V gene: TRBV11-2
CDR3 protein: CASRPTGTGTEAFF
CDR3 DNA: TGTGCCAGCAGGCCGACCGGGACAGGGACTGAAGCTTTCTTT

D gene: TRBD2
CDR3 length: 15
clone size: .
J gene: TRBJ2-7
V gene: TRBV7-2
CDR3 protein: CASSLGGGRINEQYF
CDR3 DNA: TGTGCCAGCAGCTTAGGCGGGGGGCGAATAAACGAGCAGTACTTC

D gene: .
CDR3 length: 14
clone size: .
J gene: TRBJ1-1
V gene: TRBV4-3
CDR3 protein: CASSQQGLNTEAFF
CDR3 DNA: TGCGCCAGCAGCCAACAGGGGCTGAACACTGAAGCTTTCTTT

D gene: TRBD1
CDR3 length: 15
clone size: .
J gene: TRBJ1-1
V gene: TRBV14
CDR3 protein: CASSPPGQENTEAFF
CDR3 DNA: TGTGCCAGCAGCCCCCCGGGACAGGAGAACACTGAAGCTTTCTTT

D gene: .
CDR3 length: 14
clone size: .
J gene: TRBJ1-2
V gene: TRBV5-5
CDR3 protein: CASSLATLAGGYTF
CDR3 DNA: TGTGCCAGCAGCTTGGCGACATTGGCGGGTGGCTACACCTTC

D gene: TRBD2
CDR3 length: 14
clone size: .
J gene: TRBJ2-1
V gene: TRBV10-3
CDR3 protein: CATVSGGSDNEQFF
CDR3 DNA: TGTGCCACGGTTAGCGGGGGGTCTGACAATGAGCAGTTCTTC

D gene: TRBD1
CDR3 length: 14
clone size: .
J gene: TRBJ1-5
V gene: TRBV10-2
CDR3 protein: CASSGQVQNQPQHF
CDR3 DNA: TGCGCCAGCTCAGGACAGGTTCAGAATCAGCCCCAGCATTTT

D gene: .
CDR3 length: 14
clone size: .
J gene: TRBJ1-1
V gene: TRBV28
CDR3 protein: CASTSTDTFHEAFF
CDR3 DNA: TGTGCCAGCACCTCAACCGACACCTTCCATGAAGCTTTCTTT

D gene: TRBD1
CDR3 length: 18
clone size: few
J gene: TRBJ2-4
V gene: TRBV19
CDR3 protein: CASSIDGQGGTIWNIQYF
CDR3 DNA: TGTGCCAGTAGTATAGATGGACAGGGAGGAACAATTTGGAACATTCAGTACTTC

D gene: .
CDR3 length: 15
clone size: .
J gene: TRBJ1-1
V gene: TRBV5-1
CDR3 protein: CASTQIGTGNTEAFF
CDR3 DNA: TGCGCCAGCACCCAGATAGGAACGGGGAACACTGAAGCTTTCTTT

D gene: .
CDR3 length: 16
clone size: .
J gene: TRBJ1-2
V gene: TRBV4-1
CDR3 protein: CASSQDWYGGRGGYTF
CDR3 DNA: TGCGCCAGCAGCCAAGATTGGTACGGCGGCCGGGGTGGCTACACCTTC

D gene: .
CDR3 length: 16
clone size: .
J gene: TRBJ1-5
V gene: TRBV21-1
CDR3 protein: CASSKRDRGCNQPQHF
CDR3 DNA: TGTGCCAGCAGCAAAAGGGACAGGGGATGCAATCAGCCCCAGCATTTT

D gene: TRBD2
CDR3 length: 17
clone size: many
J gene: TRBJ2-3
V gene: TRBV10-3
CDR3 protein: CAISESIRGGRSDTQYF
CDR3 DNA: TGTGCCATCAGTGAGTCTATACGGGGGGGCCGCTCAGATACGCAGTATTTT

D gene: .
CDR3 length: 15
clone size: many
J gene: TRBJ2-3
V gene: TRBV11-2
CDR3 protein: CASSPQRRVTDTQYF
CDR3 DNA: TGTGCCAGCAGCCCCCAGCGACGAGTCACAGATACGCAGTATTTT

D gene: TRBD2
CDR3 length: 16
clone size: .
J gene: TRBJ2-3
V gene: TRBV18
CDR3 protein: CASSPSSGGTTDTQYF
CDR3 DNA: TGTGCCAGCTCACCAAGTTCCGGGGGGACTACAGATACGCAGTATTTT

D gene: .
CDR3 length: 14
clone size: .
J gene: TRBJ2-1
V gene: TRBV6-5
CDR3 protein: CASSYGGTLSEQFF
CDR3 DNA: TGTGCCAGCAGTTACGGGGGGACCCTCAGTGAGCAGTTCTTC

D gene: .
CDR3 length: 13
clone size: .
J gene: TRBJ1-1
V gene: TRBV30
CDR3 protein: CAWSEGDGTEAFF
CDR3 DNA: TGTGCCTGGAGTGAGGGGGATGGCACTGAAGCTTTCTTT